These 15 T cell receptor beta chains were sequenced from one sample in a study of T-cell memory formation after mild COVID-19. TCRdb called the 5' RACE reads again in MiXCR, with one record for every CDR3 protein. The data show hundreds of thousands of distinct CDR3 sequences, about 20% seen once. Sequenced sample: PBMCs or a T cell subset sorted from them (not recorded which). These receptors all come from an adult woman who had mild COVID-19 (a few samples of this study predate the infection). Cell type and time point are not known.

The chain employs TRBV27 and TRBJ2-3; TRBD2 aligns across 7 bases. Germline lookup yields CDR1 MNHEY and CDR2 SMNVEV (reference sequence). Losses at the gene ends were 5 bases for V and 5 bases for J; bases not matched to a gene: 13. This CDR3 comprises 16 residues. The CDR3 reads CASSPKAGRGVDTQYF. DNA of the CDR3: TGTGCCAGCAGTCCAAAAGCGGGGCGTGGGGTAGATACGCAGTATTTT.

The chain is built from TRBV3-1 and TRBJ1-1; D not certain. The V end lost 4 bases, the J end lost 0 bases, and 12 bases lay between the germline ends. The CDR3 runs to 15 residues. Germline CDR1 is LGHDT and CDR2 is YNNKEL (reference sequence). CDR3: CASSPTVAMNTEAFF. CDR3 bases: TGTGCCAGCAGCCCTACAGTGGCTATGAACACTGAAGCTTTCTTT.

This clonotype turned up a few times. The gene calls are TRBV7-2 and TRBJ2-1; 7 positions agree with TRBD1. CDR1 is SGHTA and CDR2 is FQGNSA in the germline V gene. This CDR3 comprises 14 residues. Trimming cost V 5 bases and J 4 bases; bases outside gene matches: 5. CDR3 DNA: TGTGCCAGCAGCGTAGGGACAGTATACAATGAGCAGTTCTTC. Amino acids: CASSVGTVYNEQFF.

V is TRBV6-1 and J is TRBJ1-6, with D possibly being TRBD1 (6 bases). The germline CDR1 and CDR2 sequences are MNHNS and SASEGT. With 8 bases removed from V and 7 bases from J, the gap between germline ends came to 18 bases. The CDR3 is 15 residues long. The CDR3 protein is CASGRDMTENSPLHF. For the CDR3, the DNA is TGTGCCAGCGGTCGGGACATGACCGAGAATTCACCCCTCCACTTT.

This clonotype was counted between two and nine times. The chain uses TRBV29-1 and TRBJ2-1; D may correspond to TRBD1 or TRBD2 (5 bases each). Germline V gene sequence: CDR1 SQVTM, CDR2 ANQGSEA. Trimming took off 4 bases at V and 5 bases at J, with 18 bases between the two ends. The CDR3 extends over 15 amino acids. The CDR3 here is CSVGGPGRANNEQFF. For the CDR3, the DNA is TGCAGCGTTGGGGGACCGGGTAGGGCTAACAATGAGCAGTTCTTC.

The chain has TRBV18 and TRBJ2-7; no firm D call. The CDR3 has 16 residues. Trimming stripped 6 bases from V and 0 bases from J, with 18 bases between. Per germline, CDR1 KGHSH and CDR2 LQKENI. The CDR3 region is CASSPNPTLSSYEQYF. CDR3 DNA: TGTGCCAGCTCCCCAAACCCGACGCTAAGCTCCTACGAGCAGTACTTC.

This clonotype was seen a few times. The rearrangement links TRBV24-1 to TRBJ2-7, with D possibly TRBD2 on 6 matching bases. CDR3 size: 14 residues. V lost 8 bases and J lost 4, with 17 bases in between. The germline CDR1 and CDR2 sequences are KGHDR and SFDVKD. CDR3 amino acids: CATTSGDFPYEQYF. Here the CDR3 DNA reads TGTGCCACCACCTCCGGGGACTTCCCGTACGAGCAGTACTTC.

The chain carries TRBV9 and TRBJ2-1; 11 nucleotides match TRBD2. V lost 2 bases to trimming and J lost 10 bases; unmatched junction nucleotides: 5. Germline CDR1 reads SGDLS; CDR2 reads YYNGEE. This CDR3 contains 14 residues. The CDR3 DNA follows: TGTGCCAGCAGCGTTAGCGGGAGGGTGGCGGAGCAGTTCTTC. Its translation: CASSVSGRVAEQFF.

This clonotype has at least ten counts. The chain uses TRBV30 and TRBJ2-7; no clear D gene. This CDR3 has 12 residues. The germline CDR1 and CDR2 sequences are GTSNPN and SVGIG (reference sequence). With 2 bases removed from V and 9 bases from J, the gap between germline ends came to 14 bases. The CDR3 region is CAWSSSDGRQYF. The CDR3 DNA is TGTGCCTGGAGTTCCTCGGACGGTAGGCAGTACTTC.

The chain couples TRBV19 to TRBJ1-1, with a tentative D call TRBD1 (5 bases). The CDR3 totals 15 residues. Per the germline V gene, CDR1 is LNHDA and CDR2 is SQIVND (reference sequence). V was pared by 4 bases and J by 1 base, with 13 bases between. The CDR3 sequence: CASSTRGTANTEAFF. The CDR3 DNA sequence: TGTGCCAGTAGTACCCGTGGGACGGCGAACACTGAAGCTTTCTTT.

The V gene is TRBV2, the J gene TRBJ2-1; TRBD1 is a possible D gene (6 bases). The V and J ends lost 6 bases and 2 bases respectively, with 17 bases between them. This CDR3 comprises 16 residues. From germline, CDR1 is SNHLY and CDR2 FYNNEI. The CDR3 here is CASRDPTGTTYNEQFF. The CDR3 DNA follows: TGTGCCAGCAGGGACCCGACCGGGACAACCTACAATGAGCAGTTCTTC.

The chain employs TRBV29-1 and TRBJ2-5; TRBD2 aligns across 9 bases. Trimming removed 2 bases from V and 4 bases from J; junction bases left unmatched: 11. CDR3 length: 16 residues. Per germline, CDR1 SQVTM and CDR2 ANQGSEA. The CDR3 region is CSVEWASGIRAETQYF. CDR3 nucleotide sequence: TGCAGCGTTGAATGGGCTAGCGGGATTAGAGCAGAGACCCAGTACTTC.

This chain joins TRBV7-2 and TRBJ2-7; 10 bases map to TRBD2. The CDR3 runs to 15 residues. CDR1 and CDR2 from the germline V gene are SGHTA and FQGNSA. After removal of 1 base from V and 3 bases from J, the junction contained 3 bases not matched to a gene. CDR3 in amino acids: CASSLGSSGSYEQYF. Here the CDR3 DNA reads TGTGCCAGCAGCTTAGGATCTAGCGGGAGCTACGAGCAGTACTTC.

This chain links TRBV5-1 with TRBJ1-5, with 9 bases that match TRBD1. This CDR3 is built from 15 residues. Trimming cost V 5 bases and J 3 bases; bases outside gene matches: 6. Germline CDR1 SGHRS, CDR2 YFSETQ. The DNA of the CDR3 is TGCGCCAGCAGACCGGGACAGGGTGCCAATCAGCCCCAGCATTTT. Protein: CASRPGQGANQPQHF.

This clonotype was counted only a few times. The rearrangement joins TRBV6-5 to TRBJ2-5; 8 nucleotides align to TRBD1. Unmatched junction bases numbered 13, after V lost 0 bases and J lost 1 base. Germline-derived CDR1 and CDR2 are MNHEY and SVGAGI. The CDR3 loop spans 19 amino acids. CDR3 sequence reads: CASSYSEYQGARVQETQYF. The CDR3 DNA reads as TGTGCCAGCAGTTACTCTGAATATCAGGGGGCGCGGGTCCAAGAGACCCAGTACTTC.